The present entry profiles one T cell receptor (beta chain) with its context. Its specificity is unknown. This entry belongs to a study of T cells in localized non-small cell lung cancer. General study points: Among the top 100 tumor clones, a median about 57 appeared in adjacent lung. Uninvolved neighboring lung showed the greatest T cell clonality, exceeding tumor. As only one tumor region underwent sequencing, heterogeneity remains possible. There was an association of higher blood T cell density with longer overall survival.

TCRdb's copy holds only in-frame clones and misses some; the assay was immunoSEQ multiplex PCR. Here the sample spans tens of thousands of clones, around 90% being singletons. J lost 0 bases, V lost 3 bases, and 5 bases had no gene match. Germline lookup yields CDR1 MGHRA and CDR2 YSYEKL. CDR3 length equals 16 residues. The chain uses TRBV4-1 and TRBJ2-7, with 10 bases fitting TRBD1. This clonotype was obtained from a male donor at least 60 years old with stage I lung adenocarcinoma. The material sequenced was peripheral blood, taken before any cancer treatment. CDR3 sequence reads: CASSQAGQGGSYEQYF. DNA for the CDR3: TGCGCCAGCAGCCAGGCCGGACAGGGGGGCTCCTACGAGCAGTACTTC.